This TCR beta chain was found in a study of response to subunit inactivated influenza vaccine. General study findings and limits: Authors proposed each seasonal influenza vaccination draws in few new T cells.

One entry per CDR3 protein, called by TCRdb with MiXCR from the RT-PCR reads. In the table there are 250,000 to 350,000 distinct CDR3 sequences, over 20% of which are singletons. On this clonotype: Its antigen is unknown.

The CDR3 consists of 14 residues. CDR1 and CDR2 from the germline V gene are KGHDR and SFDVKD. Trimming removed 0 bases from V and 6 bases from J, with 10 bases in between. The clonotype originates from a man between 50 and 75 years old who received an inactivated influenza vaccine. V usage is TRBV24-1 and J usage is TRBJ2-5; D is uncertain. The sample in question was PBMCs from blood, obtained about 20 months after vaccination. This chain's CDR3 is CATSDLQGPQTQYF. The CDR3 bases are TGTGCCACCAGTGATTTGCAAGGCCCCCAGACCCAGTACTTC.